These 27 T cell receptor beta chains share one sample of origin, sequenced in a study of blood T cells in healthy people across ages. A J-beta primer mix and a sample-barcoded 5' primer were used in a second PCR of roughly 7 to 12 cycles. MiXCR was run by TCRdb on the 5' RACE reads, yielding one entry per CDR3 protein. The data contain over a million distinct CDR3 sequences, around 39% of them singletons. The source material was blood. All receptors derive from a young woman in good health.

This clonotype was found once. This chain joins TRBV27 and TRBJ2-1; D not resolved. Germline CDR1 reads MNHEY; CDR2 reads SMNVEV (reference sequence). V lost 7 bases and J 0 bases, leaving 16 bases between the germline ends. The CDR3 runs to 16 residues. CDR3 sequence (DNA): TGTGCCAGCACCCTGGTTCTCGGTTCCTCCTACAATGAGCAGTTCTTC. This codes for CASTLVLGSSYNEQFF.

The chain is built from TRBV5-6 and TRBJ2-5; tentative D call: TRBD1 (5 bases). The germline V and J ends were trimmed by 6 bases and 12 bases, with 15 bases remaining between them. Germline V gene lookup returns CDR1 SGHDT and CDR2 YYEEEE. This CDR3 has 11 residues. The CDR3 region has the DNA TGTGCCAGCATCAATTTTCAGGACAAGTACTTC. Protein sequence: CASINFQDKYF.

This clonotype showed up just a few times. This chain links TRBV4-1 with TRBJ2-5, with no clear D. This CDR3 has 13 residues. Germline V gene data show CDR1 as MGHRA and CDR2 as YSYEKL. V dropped 3 bases and J dropped 5 bases, with 10 bases sitting between them. CDR3 residues: CASSQSDKETQYF. For the CDR3, the DNA is TGCGCCAGCAGCCAGAGCGACAAGGAGACCCAGTACTTC.

There are a few counts of this clonotype. V and J are TRBV6-6 and TRBJ2-4; possibly TRBD1 for D (5 bases). The J call may be mistaken, given a closer DNA end match to TRBJ2-7. The CDR3 runs to 16 residues. Germline loops: CDR1 MNHNY, CDR2 SVGAGI (reference sequence). Here the CDR3 DNA reads TGTGCCAGCAGGGGTACCCAGGGTGCTACTCTGCACGAGCAGTACTTC. Translating it yields CASRGTQGATLHEQYF.

The chain is built from TRBV4-2 and TRBJ1-2; no definite D call. Per germline, CDR1 LGHNA and CDR2 YNFKEQ. Trimming pared 0 bases from V and 6 bases from J, leaving 8 bases between. This CDR3 comprises 13 residues. The CDR3 region has the DNA TGTGCCAGCAGCCAAGAAAAGGAGCATGGCTACACCTTC. Its protein is CASSQEKEHGYTF.

This clonotype has more than one count but fewer than ten. The rearrangement joins TRBV4-1 to TRBJ2-5, with D unclear. Germline CDR1 and CDR2: MGHRA and YSYEKL. The ends were cut back, 0 bases at V and 1 base at J, with 9 bases in the middle. This CDR3 is built from 15 residues. CDR3 in amino acids: CASSQDGRLQETQYF. The CDR3 DNA reads TGCGCCAGCAGCCAAGACGGGCGGCTCCAAGAGACCCAGTACTTC.

This sequence joins TRBV7-9 and TRBJ2-7, with D uncertain. The V gene's germline CDR1 is SEHNR and CDR2 FQNEAQ (reference sequence). V was trimmed by 1 base and J by 2 bases, leaving 9 bases between them. The CDR3 length is 14 residues. The CDR3 bases are TGTGCCAGCAGCTTAGTAGTTACCCCCTACGAGCAGTACTTC. Translated: CASSLVVTPYEQYF.

The rearrangement links TRBV6-5 to TRBJ1-6; D is uncertain. CDR1 MNHEY and CDR2 SVGAGI come from the germline V gene. Trimming shortened V by 2 bases and J by 0 bases, and 11 bases separated the two germline ends. This CDR3 has 17 amino acids. CDR3 in amino acids: CASSYRPSSSYNSPLHF. The CDR3 DNA follows: TGTGCCAGCAGTTACCGACCCTCAAGCTCCTATAATTCACCCCTCCACTTT.

V and J are TRBV2 and TRBJ2-3, with D perhaps TRBD2 (6 bases). This CDR3 has 14 amino acids. Germline V gene lookup returns CDR1 SNHLY and CDR2 FYNNEI. V gave up 1 base and J gave up 6 bases, with 11 bases separating them. CDR3 residues: CASSEDGGGDTQYF. DNA for the CDR3: TGTGCCAGCAGTGAAGATGGTGGAGGGGATACGCAGTATTTT.

This chain links TRBV29-1 with TRBJ1-1; TRBD1 might be the D (6 bases). CDR1 and CDR2 from the germline V gene are SQVTM and ANQGSEA. V was trimmed by 6 bases and J by 1 base, leaving 15 bases between them. The CDR3 totals 14 residues. The DNA of the CDR3 is TGCAGCGTAGATCCGCGGGGGCAGAACACTGAAGCTTTCTTT. It is translated as CSVDPRGQNTEAFF.

This clonotype came up a few times. The gene calls are TRBV5-6 and TRBJ2-1; 11 bases line up with TRBD2. The J segment lost 8 bases and the V segment lost 0 bases, leaving 4 bases of the junction unmatched. This CDR3 spans 15 amino acids. Germline V gives CDR1 SGHDT, CDR2 YYEEEE. The CDR3 loop is CASSLELAGEDEQFF. CDR3 DNA sequence: TGTGCCAGCAGCTTGGAACTAGCGGGGGAGGATGAGCAGTTCTTC. The entire variable domain, with the rest obtained from reference TRBV5-6 and TRBJ2-1, is as follows: DAGVTQSPTHLIKTRGQQVTLRCSPKSGHDTVSWYQQALGQGPQFIFQYYEEEERQRGNFPDRFSGHQFPNYSSELNVNALLLGDSALYLCASSLELAGEDEQFFGPGTRLTVL.

The chain recombines TRBV30 with TRBJ1-1, with no clear D. The CDR3 runs to 14 residues. Trimming took 4 bases from V and 0 from J, leaving 12 bases between them. The V gene's germline CDR1 is GTSNPN and CDR2 SVGIG (reference sequence). CDR3 amino acids: CAWIGLAMNTEAFF. The CDR3 DNA is TGTGCCTGGATAGGTTTGGCAATGAACACTGAAGCTTTCTTT.

The gene calls are TRBV9 and TRBJ2-2, with D perhaps being TRBD1 or TRBD2 (5 bases each). The ends were cut back, 3 bases at V and 5 bases at J, with 23 bases in the middle. Germline V CDR1 and CDR2: SGDLS, YYNGEE. CDR3 size: 18 residues. The CDR3 coding sequence is TGTGCCAGCAGCGCTGGTGGAGGTGGGGCCTTCCCGACCGGGGAGCTGTTTTTT. This translates into CASSAGGGGAFPTGELFF.

The rearrangement uses TRBV6-1 and TRBJ2-7; possibly TRBD1 for D (6 bases). Between the trimmed V and J ends, which lost 8 bases and 2 bases, there was a span of 16 bases. The CDR3 runs to 14 residues. The germline V gene encodes CDR1 MNHNS and CDR2 SASEGT. CDR3 residues: CASPNPGATYEQYF. Here the CDR3 DNA reads TGTGCCAGCCCCAACCCAGGGGCCACCTACGAGCAGTACTTC.

This clonotype occurred a few times. The genes are TRBV7-9 and TRBJ2-3; tentative D call: TRBD1 (5 bases). Looked up from germline, CDR1 is SEHNR and CDR2 is FQNEAQ (reference sequence). Between the trimmed V and J ends, which lost 8 bases and 1 base, there was a span of 16 bases. The CDR3 contains 15 residues. The CDR3 region is CASPLGAAGTDTQYF. The CDR3 DNA sequence: TGTGCCAGCCCGCTAGGGGCCGCGGGCACAGATACGCAGTATTTT.

In this sample, this clonotype turned up a few times. This chain joins TRBV15 and TRBJ1-6, with TRBD1 as a possible D gene (5 bases). Germline values: CDR1 LNHNV, CDR2 YYDKDF (reference sequence). The V and J ends lost 3 bases and 8 bases respectively, with 23 bases between them. The CDR3 contains 18 residues. The CDR3 region has the DNA TGTGCCACCAGCAGGGGTAGGGACTCCGGGAAAGTAGATTCACCCCTCCACTTT. Amino acids: CATSRGRDSGKVDSPLHF.

This clonotype came up a few times. The CDR3 DNA reads as TGTGCCAGCAGAGCCAGACAGGTGGCAGAGACCCAGTACTTC. Residues: CASRARQVAETQYF. The V call is TRBV2, the J call TRBJ2-5; a possible D gene is TRBD1 (6 bases). With 6 bases removed from V and 4 bases from J, the gap between germline ends came to 15 bases. Germline V lookup: CDR1 SNHLY, CDR2 FYNNEI. This CDR3 region has 14 residues.

The rearrangement uses TRBV9 and TRBJ1-1; 9 bases match TRBD1. V trimming: 2 bases; J trimming: 7 bases; junction bases outside the gene matches: 6. The CDR3 is 14 amino acids. Germline loops: CDR1 SGDLS, CDR2 YYNGEE. Written as DNA, the CDR3 is TGTGCCAGCAGCGTTCTTCCGACAGGGGGTGAAGCTTTCTTT. This codes for CASSVLPTGGEAFF.

The genes are TRBV4-2 and TRBJ2-7; 8 bases map to TRBD2. The CDR3 consists of 15 residues. CDR1 and CDR2 from the germline V gene are LGHNA and YNFKEQ. J lost 4 bases, V lost 1 base, and 6 bases had no gene match. CDR3 nucleotides: TGTGCCAGCAGCCAAGGCCCAGCGGGGGTTTACGAGCAGTACTTC. It is translated as CASSQGPAGVYEQYF.

This clonotype was picked up one time. CDR3 in amino acids: CASSYPASGDTDTQYF. The CDR3 coding sequence is TGTGCCAGCAGCTACCCGGCTAGCGGGGACACAGATACGCAGTATTTT. This chain links TRBV7-9 with TRBJ2-3; 9 bases line up with TRBD2. The J segment lost 2 bases and the V segment lost 4 bases, leaving 7 bases of the junction unmatched. The V gene's germline CDR1 is SEHNR and CDR2 FQNEAQ (reference sequence). CDR3 length: 16 amino acids.

The chain uses TRBV30 and TRBJ1-2; D might be TRBD1 (6 bases). Germline V CDR1 and CDR2: GTSNPN, SVGIG (reference sequence). This CDR3 is 13 amino acids long. The V end lost 3 bases, the J end lost 3 bases, and 11 bases lay between the germline ends. The CDR3 DNA sequence: TGTGCCTGGAGGGGGGACACGTACTATGGCTACACCTTC. This encodes CAWRGDTYYGYTF.

This clonotype occurred a few times. The CDR3: CASSSLNTVNTEAFF. The CDR3 DNA is TGTGCCAGCAGTTCCTTGAATACAGTGAACACTGAAGCTTTCTTT. V is TRBV12-3 or TRBV12-4 and J is TRBJ1-1; D remains ambiguous. V lost 4 bases, J lost 0 bases, and 12 bases lay in between. The CDR3 loop spans 15 amino acids.

The chain has TRBV6-1 and TRBJ2-3; 8 bases map to TRBD2. Germline-derived CDR1 and CDR2 are MNHNS and SASEGT. The CDR3 runs to 14 residues. V shed 11 bases, J shed 5 bases, and the junction held 12 bases outside the gene matches. The CDR3 loop is CACRRAGEVDTQYF. The CDR3 DNA follows: TGTGCCTGCCGGAGAGCGGGAGAAGTAGATACGCAGTATTTT.

This clonotype was recorded a few times. CDR3 amino acids: CASNSRGREQETQYF. CDR3 sequence (DNA): TGTGCCAGCAACTCCCGGGGGCGGGAACAAGAGACCCAGTACTTC. The chain combines TRBV28 with TRBJ2-5, with D tentatively TRBD1 or TRBD2 (6 bases each). Trimming took 7 bases from V and 2 from J, leaving 17 bases between them. The CDR3 extends over 15 amino acids. CDR1 and CDR2 (germline): MDHEN, SYDVKM.

The gene calls are TRBV3-1 and TRBJ2-1; the match to TRBD2 covers 15 bases. The CDR3 has 17 residues. Germline lookup yields CDR1 LGHDT and CDR2 YNNKEL (reference sequence). With V trimmed by 4 bases and J by 7 bases, 8 bases remained unmatched. The CDR3 region is CASSLQGLAGGGNEQFF. The DNA for the CDR3 is TGTGCCAGCAGCCTCCAAGGACTAGCGGGGGGGGGTAATGAGCAGTTCTTC.

The sample holds one count of this clonotype. The chain employs TRBV15 and TRBJ2-1, with 8 bases lining up with TRBD1. J gave up 6 bases and V 0 bases, and 4 bases lay outside the gene matches. Germline V gene sequence: CDR1 LNHNV, CDR2 YYDKDF (reference sequence). The CDR3 totals 15 residues. For the CDR3, the DNA is TGTGCCACCAGCAGAGAGAACAGGGGGGTCAATGAGCAGTTCTTC. Translation: CATSRENRGVNEQFF. The variable domain in full, completed from reference TRBV15 and TRBJ2-1, reads DAMVIQNPRYQVTQFGKPVTLSCSQTLNHNVMYWYQQKSSQAPKLLFHYYDKDFNNEADTPDNFQSRRPNTSFCFLDIRSPGLGDTAMYLCATSRENRGVNEQFFGPGTRLTVL.

The chain combines TRBV12-3 or TRBV12-4 with TRBJ1-2; possible D gene TRBD1, 6 bases. This CDR3 comprises 13 residues. V shed 7 bases and J shed 4 bases, with 13 bases lying between them. The CDR3 sequence is CASTMGHSYGYTF. CDR3 DNA sequence: TGTGCCAGCACCATGGGACACAGCTATGGCTACACCTTC.